The clone carrying this TCR beta chain is termed medium-sized (0.01 to 0.1%). Amplification targeted the TCR beta CDR3 regions, with RNA transcripts as the source material. RT-PCR was first run with HTBI primers, then multiplex PCR in a second round. MiXCR, run by TCRdb on the multiplex PCR reads, gives a single entry per CDR3 protein. The table shows about 48,000 distinct CDR3 sequences, with around half occurring only once. The data are from a study of Graves' ophthalmopathy and Graves' hyperthyroidism. Germline V gives CDR1 DFQATT, CDR2 SNEGSKA (reference sequence). Trimming pared 3 bases from V and 0 bases from J, leaving 6 bases between. The CDR3 has 14 amino acids.

The sample consisted of peripheral blood. This sequence joins TRBV20-1 and TRBJ1-6, with no clear D. This sequence originates from an adult man with Graves' ophthalmopathy. The CDR3 DNA reads TGCAGTGCTAGCCGCCCCTCCTATAATTCACCCCTCCACTTT. Residues: CSASRPSYNSPLHF.